The 8 T cell receptor beta chains listed next were all sequenced from one sample in a study of blood T cell repertoires in COVID-19. Some clones are missing from TCRdb's copy, which holds only in-frame ones; the method was immunoSEQ multiplex PCR. The sample has some 170,000 clones; 60% to 80% are singletons. Input material: PBMCs or T cells enriched from blood (not recorded which). The receptor source for this set is a woman aged 45-65 years who had recovered from COVID-19.

The chain has TRBV5-4 and TRBJ2-1; D unresolved. The V gene lost 2 bases and the J gene lost 1 base, with 10 bases spanning the gap. Germline loops: CDR1 SGHNT, CDR2 YYREEE (reference sequence). There are 15 residues in the CDR3. CDR3 loop: CASSLWAFSYNEQFF. In DNA form, the CDR3 reads TGTGCCAGCAGCTTATGGGCGTTTTCCTACAATGAGCAGTTCTTC.

CDR3 DNA: TGTGCCAGTAGTGAGAGACAGAACACTGAAGCTTTCTTT. Translation: CASSERQNTEAFF. The rearrangement joins TRBV19 to TRBJ1-1; D not resolved. Looked up from germline, CDR1 is LNHDA and CDR2 is SQIVND (reference sequence). The CDR3 contains 13 residues. Trimming removed 5 bases at V and 1 base at J, with 8 bases between. Looking up the rest from reference TRBV19 and TRBJ1-1 gives the full variable domain: DGGITQSPKYLFRKEGQNVTLSCEQNLNHDAMYWYRQDPGQGLRLIYYSQIVNDFQKGDIAEGYSVSREKKESFPLTVTSAQKNPTAFYLCASSERQNTEAFFGQGTRLTVV.

The chain is built from TRBV5-1 and TRBJ2-7, with 12 bases lining up with TRBD2. The germline CDR1 and CDR2 sequences are SGHRS and YFSETQ. V dropped 4 bases and J dropped 2; count of bases not matched to a gene: 10. There are 17 residues in the CDR3. The CDR3 sequence is CASSVLAGGPIAYEQYF. The DNA for the CDR3 is TGCGCCAGCAGCGTCCTAGCGGGAGGGCCGATCGCCTACGAGCAGTACTTC.

This clone was seen only once. This chain joins TRBV7-9 and TRBJ2-1; 13 bases agree with TRBD2. Trimming at V came to 5 bases and at J to 3 bases, leaving 13 bases not matched to a gene. The germline gives CDR1 SEHNR, CDR2 FQNEAQ (reference sequence). CDR3 length equals 19 residues. This chain's CDR3 is CASSHTSGRAAIGYNEQFF. The CDR3, as DNA: TGTGCCAGCAGCCACACTAGCGGGAGGGCCGCGATAGGCTACAATGAGCAGTTCTTC.

This clone was seen only a few times. Other DNA sequences in the same sample also yield this CDR3. The gene calls are TRBV28 and TRBJ1-2; D possibly corresponds to TRBD1 (6 bases). The CDR3 has 13 amino acids. Germline CDR1 is MDHEN and CDR2 is SYDVKM. Trimming took 3 bases from V and 4 from J, leaving 9 bases between them. CDR3 DNA: TGTGCCAGCAGTTTCTTACAGGGCTATGGCTACACCTTC. Translated: CASSFLQGYGYTF.

The chain employs TRBV18 and TRBJ2-5, with 8 nucleotides matching TRBD2. Germline V gene data show CDR1 as KGHSH and CDR2 as LQKENI. The CDR3 totals 16 residues. V lost 1 base, J lost 2 bases, and 6 bases stayed unmatched. The CDR3 DNA reads TGTGCCAGCTCACCACTTCTCGCTAGCGGGCAAGAGACCCAGTACTTC. Residues: CASSPLLASGQETQYF.

The chain uses TRBV27 and TRBJ2-1, with 8 bases that match TRBD2. Per the germline V gene, CDR1 is MNHEY and CDR2 is SMNVEV (reference sequence). V lost 5 bases, J lost 9 bases, and 12 bases stayed unmatched. CDR3 length equals 15 residues. Here the CDR3 reads CASSGASGSGIEQFF. In DNA form, the CDR3 reads TGTGCCAGCAGTGGGGCCAGCGGGAGCGGGATTGAGCAGTTCTTC.

This chain connects TRBV29-1 to TRBJ2-7; 10 bases line up with TRBD2. This CDR3 comprises 14 residues. Germline CDR1 reads SQVTM; CDR2 reads ANQGSEA. The V and J ends lost 6 bases and 6 bases, in that order; junction bases with no gene match: 11. Written as DNA, the CDR3 is TGCAGCGTGGGCAGCGGGAGGGCCGAAGTCGAGCAGTACTTC. The encoded protein is CSVGSGRAEVEQYF.